The 9 T cell receptor beta chains given below trace back to one sample, sequenced in a study of blood T cell repertoires in COVID-19. The protocol was immunoSEQ multiplex PCR, while the TCRdb copy is restricted to in-frame clones and leaves out a portion. The table shows 200,000 to 250,000 clones, with about 83% occurring only once. Sequencing was carried out using PBMCs or T cells enriched from blood (not recorded which). Receptors originate from a woman aged 45 to 65 who had been exposed to COVID-19.

V gene TRBV5-5 combines with J gene TRBJ1-2; D is undetermined. CDR3 length equals 13 residues. The V gene lost 0 bases and the J gene lost 8 bases, with 11 bases spanning the gap. Looked up from germline, CDR1 is SGHKS and CDR2 is YYEKEE (reference sequence). Written as DNA, the CDR3 is TGTGCCAGCAGCTTGGCAGGTATTGGCGGCTACACCTTC. Translated: CASSLAGIGGYTF.

V gene TRBV2 combines with J gene TRBJ2-1; D possibly corresponds to TRBD2 (6 bases). Trimming left V 7 bases short and J 4 bases short, with 14 bases between. Germline loops: CDR1 SNHLY, CDR2 FYNNEI. This CDR3 is 14 amino acids long. CDR3 in amino acids: CASTQGGAYNEQFF. CDR3 nucleotide sequence: TGTGCCAGCACTCAAGGAGGGGCTTACAATGAGCAGTTCTTC.

The chain combines TRBV7-2 with TRBJ2-1; no clear D gene. This CDR3 contains 14 residues. The V gene lost 5 bases and the J gene lost 2 bases, with 10 bases spanning the gap. Germline values: CDR1 SGHTA, CDR2 FQGNSA. CDR3 sequence reads: CASSPTSAYNEQFF. CDR3 nucleotide sequence: TGTGCCAGCAGCCCTACCTCGGCCTACAATGAGCAGTTCTTC.

In this sample, this clone turned up a few times. This chain connects TRBV5-1 to TRBJ1-1; D is unresolved. The CDR3 consists of 15 residues. The germline gives CDR1 SGHRS, CDR2 YFSETQ. The ends were cut back, 3 bases at V and 0 bases at J, with 12 bases in the middle. The CDR3 DNA sequence: TGCGCCAGCAGCTCCACTAGCGGGCTGAACACTGAAGCTTTCTTT. Protein sequence: CASSSTSGLNTEAFF.

The chain recombines TRBV9 with TRBJ1-1, with 8 bases that match TRBD1. The CDR3 sequence is 14 residues long. CDR1 SGDLS and CDR2 YYNGEE come from the germline V gene. V shed 3 bases, J shed 2 bases, and the junction held 3 bases outside the gene matches. Written as DNA, the CDR3 is TGTGCCAGCAGCGCGACAGGGGTTAACACTGAAGCTTTCTTT. It encodes CASSATGVNTEAFF.

This clone was seen once. The gene calls are TRBV11-2 and TRBJ2-2; 8 bases line up with TRBD1. J gave up 7 bases and V 1 base, and 5 bases lay outside the gene matches. The CDR3 totals 15 residues. Germline CDR1 is SGHAT and CDR2 is FQNNGV. The CDR3 nucleotides read TGTGCCAGCAGCTTAGCGGGACAGGAGGACGGGGAGCTGTTTTTT. Translating it yields CASSLAGQEDGELFF.

The rearrangement links TRBV18 to TRBJ1-2, with 8 nucleotides matching TRBD1. CDR1 KGHSH and CDR2 LQKENI come from the germline V gene. Trimming cost V 4 bases and J 8 bases; bases outside gene matches: 12. This CDR3 region has 15 residues. CDR3 nucleotide sequence: TGTGCCAGCTCACTCGGTACAGGGGGAGAAGAGGGCTACACCTTC. Amino acid sequence: CASSLGTGGEEGYTF.

V is TRBV5-4 and J is TRBJ1-6, with 7 bases aligning to TRBD1. Germline-derived CDR1 and CDR2 are SGHNT and YYREEE (reference sequence). The V and J ends lost 7 bases and 9 bases, in that order; junction bases with no gene match: 7. This CDR3 has 13 amino acids. In DNA form, the CDR3 reads TGTGCCAGCTCAACAGGGGACCCTTCACCCCTCCACTTT. Translating it yields CASSTGDPSPLHF. Complete variable domain (other parts from reference TRBV5-4 and TRBJ1-6): ETGVTQSPTHLIKTRGQQVTLRCSSQSGHNTVSWYQQALGQGPQFIFQYYREEENGRGNFPPRFSGLQFPNYSSELNVNALELDDSALYLCASSTGDPSPLHFGNGTRLTVT.

The chain has TRBV30 and TRBJ1-6; the D is unclear. The CDR3 loop spans 13 amino acids. Germline V lookup: CDR1 GTSNPN, CDR2 SVGIG (reference sequence). V gave up 2 bases and J gave up 10 bases, with 12 bases separating them. In nucleotides, the CDR3 is TGTGCCTGGAGTCAAACTGTTATCTCACCCCTCCACTTT. Residues: CAWSQTVISPLHF.